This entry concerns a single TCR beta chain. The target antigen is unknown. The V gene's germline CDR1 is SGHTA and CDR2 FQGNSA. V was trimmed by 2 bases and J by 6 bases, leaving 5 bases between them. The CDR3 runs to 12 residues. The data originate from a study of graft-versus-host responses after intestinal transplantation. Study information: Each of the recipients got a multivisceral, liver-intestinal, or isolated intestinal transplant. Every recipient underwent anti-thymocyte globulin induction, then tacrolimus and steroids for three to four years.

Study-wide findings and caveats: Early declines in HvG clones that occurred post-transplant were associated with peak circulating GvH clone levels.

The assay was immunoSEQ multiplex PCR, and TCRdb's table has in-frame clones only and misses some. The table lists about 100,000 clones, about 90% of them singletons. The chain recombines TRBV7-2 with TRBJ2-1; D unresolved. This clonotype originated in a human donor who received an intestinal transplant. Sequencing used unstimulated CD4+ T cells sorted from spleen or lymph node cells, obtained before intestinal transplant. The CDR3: CASSLPLNEQFF. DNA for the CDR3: TGTGCCAGCAGCTTACCCCTCAATGAGCAGTTCTTC.